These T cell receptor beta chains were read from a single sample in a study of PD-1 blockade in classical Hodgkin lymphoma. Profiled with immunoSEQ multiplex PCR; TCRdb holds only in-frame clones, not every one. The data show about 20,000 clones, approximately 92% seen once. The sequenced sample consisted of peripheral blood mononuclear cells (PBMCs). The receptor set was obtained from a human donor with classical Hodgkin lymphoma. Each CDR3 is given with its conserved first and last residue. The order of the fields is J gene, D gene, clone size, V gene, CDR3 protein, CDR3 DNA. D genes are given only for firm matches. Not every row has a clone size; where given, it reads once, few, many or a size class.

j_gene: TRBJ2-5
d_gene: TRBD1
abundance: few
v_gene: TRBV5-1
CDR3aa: CASSLGQGRETQYF
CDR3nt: TGCGCCAGCAGCTTGGGACAGGGAAGAGAGACCCAGTACTTC

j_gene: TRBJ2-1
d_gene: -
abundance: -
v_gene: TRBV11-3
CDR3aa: CASSLAGLYNEQFF
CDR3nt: TGTGCCAGCAGCTTAGCGGGCCTATACAATGAGCAGTTCTTC

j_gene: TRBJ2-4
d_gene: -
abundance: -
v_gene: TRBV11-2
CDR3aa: CASSLAGWDIQYF
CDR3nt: TGTGCCAGCAGCTTGGCAGGGTGGGACATTCAGTACTTC

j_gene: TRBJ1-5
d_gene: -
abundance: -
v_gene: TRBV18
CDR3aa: CASSANSRNQPQHF
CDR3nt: TGTGCCAGCTCAGCTAACAGCCGGAATCAGCCCCAGCATTTT

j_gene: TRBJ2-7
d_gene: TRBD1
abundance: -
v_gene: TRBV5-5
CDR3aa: CASSRGGQALYEQYF
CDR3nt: TGTGCCAGCAGTCGGGGCGGACAGGCCCTCTACGAGCAGTACTTC

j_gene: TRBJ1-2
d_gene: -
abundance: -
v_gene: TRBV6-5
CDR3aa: CASSYSRASNYGYTF
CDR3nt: TGTGCCAGCAGTTACTCGAGGGCATCAAACTATGGCTACACCTTC

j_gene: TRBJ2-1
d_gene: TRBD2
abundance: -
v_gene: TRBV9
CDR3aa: CASSTRSLAGYNEQFF
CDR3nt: TGTGCCAGCAGCACCAGGAGTCTAGCGGGCTACAATGAGCAGTTCTTC

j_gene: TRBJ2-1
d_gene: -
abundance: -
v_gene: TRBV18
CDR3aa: CASSPPGKGLGGNEQFF
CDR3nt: TGTGCCAGCTCACCCCCCGGGAAGGGGCTGGGGGGCAATGAGCAGTTCTTC

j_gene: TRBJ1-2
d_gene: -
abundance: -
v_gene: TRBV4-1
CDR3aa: CASSQVSVSPYGYTF
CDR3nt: TGCGCCAGCAGCCAAGTCTCAGTAAGTCCATATGGCTACACCTTC

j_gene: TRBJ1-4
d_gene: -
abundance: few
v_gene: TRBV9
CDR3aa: CASSPRGANEKLFF
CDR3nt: TGTGCCAGCAGCCCACGGGGAGCTAATGAAAAACTGTTTTTT

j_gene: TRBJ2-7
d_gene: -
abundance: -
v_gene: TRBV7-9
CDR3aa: CASSSVGEQYF
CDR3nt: TGTGCCAGCAGCTCCGTGGGGGAGCAGTACTTC

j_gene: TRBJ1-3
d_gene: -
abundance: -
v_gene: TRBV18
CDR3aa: CASSPPGRPHSGNTIYF
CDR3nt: TGTGCCAGCTCACCACCGGGGAGACCGCACTCTGGAAACACCATATATTTT

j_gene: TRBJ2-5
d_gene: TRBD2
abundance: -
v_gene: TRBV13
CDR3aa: CASSRIAGVRETQYF
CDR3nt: TGTGCCAGCAGCCGTATAGCGGGAGTACGGGAGACCCAGTACTTC

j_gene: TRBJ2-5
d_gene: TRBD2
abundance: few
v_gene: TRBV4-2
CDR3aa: CASSQETSGIETQYF
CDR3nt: TGTGCCAGCAGCCAAGAGACTAGCGGGATTGAGACCCAGTACTTC

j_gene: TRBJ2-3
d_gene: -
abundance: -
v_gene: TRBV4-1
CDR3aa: CASSPGGAREIADTQYF
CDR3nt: TGCGCCAGCAGCCCAGGGGGGGCGCGGGAGATCGCAGATACGCAGTATTTT

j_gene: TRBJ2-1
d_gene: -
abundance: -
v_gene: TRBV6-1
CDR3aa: CASCAKDYLFNEQFF
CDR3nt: TGTGCCAGCTGCGCCAAAGACTACCTTTTCAATGAGCAGTTCTTC

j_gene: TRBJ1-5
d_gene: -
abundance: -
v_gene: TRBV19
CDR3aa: CASRGRGISNQPQHF
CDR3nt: TGTGCCAGCAGAGGACGGGGGATAAGCAATCAGCCCCAGCATTTT

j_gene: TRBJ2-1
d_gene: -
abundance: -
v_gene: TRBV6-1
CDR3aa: CASSAYRSEQFF
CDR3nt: TGTGCCAGCAGTGCCTACAGGAGTGAGCAGTTCTTC

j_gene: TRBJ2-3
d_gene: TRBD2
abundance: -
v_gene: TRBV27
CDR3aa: CASSFLTSGATDTQYF
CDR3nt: TGTGCCAGCAGTTTTTTGACTAGCGGGGCCACAGATACGCAGTATTTT

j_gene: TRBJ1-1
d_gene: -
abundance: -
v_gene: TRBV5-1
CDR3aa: CASSEGREIAEAFF
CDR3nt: TGCGCCAGTTCGGAGGGCAGGGAAATTGCTGAAGCTTTCTTT

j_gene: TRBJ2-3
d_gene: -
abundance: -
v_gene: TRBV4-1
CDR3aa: CASSQDLSGPDTQYF
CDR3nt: TGCGCCAGCAGCCAAGATTTGTCAGGACCAGATACGCAGTATTTT

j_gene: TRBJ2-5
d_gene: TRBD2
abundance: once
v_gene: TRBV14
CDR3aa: CASSLGTSATETQYF
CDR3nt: TGTGCCAGCAGCCTCGGGACTAGCGCGACAGAGACCCAGTACTTC

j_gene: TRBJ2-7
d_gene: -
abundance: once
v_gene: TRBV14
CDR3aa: CASSQGPRGQYF
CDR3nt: TGTGCCAGCAGCCAAGGACCTCGGGGGCAGTACTTC

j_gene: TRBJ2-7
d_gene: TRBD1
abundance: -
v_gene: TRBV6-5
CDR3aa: CASSPGGSSYEQYF
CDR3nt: TGTGCCAGCAGTCCAGGGGGCAGCTCCTACGAGCAGTACTTC

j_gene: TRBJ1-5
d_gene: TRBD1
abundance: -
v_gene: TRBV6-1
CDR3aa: CASSVSGRGRVIRDQPQHF
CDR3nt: TGTGCCAGCAGTGTCTCCGGGAGGGGGCGCGTAATTAGGGATCAGCCCCAGCATTTT

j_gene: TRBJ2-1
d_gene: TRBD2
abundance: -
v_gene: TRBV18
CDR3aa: CASSRTSGTDEQFF
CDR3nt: TGTGCCAGCTCACGGACTAGCGGGACCGATGAGCAGTTCTTC

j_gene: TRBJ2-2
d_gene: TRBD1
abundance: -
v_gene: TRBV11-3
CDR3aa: CASSAGQGGTGELFF
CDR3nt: TGTGCCAGCAGCGCGGGACAGGGAGGAACCGGGGAGCTGTTTTTT

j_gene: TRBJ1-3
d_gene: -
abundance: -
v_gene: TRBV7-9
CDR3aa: CASSYGLDTIYF
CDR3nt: TGTGCCAGCAGCTATGGGCTAGACACCATATATTTT

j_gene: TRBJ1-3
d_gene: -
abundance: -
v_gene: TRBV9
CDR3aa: CASSVGSSGNTIYF
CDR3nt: TGTGCCAGCAGCGTAGGTAGCTCTGGAAACACCATATATTTT

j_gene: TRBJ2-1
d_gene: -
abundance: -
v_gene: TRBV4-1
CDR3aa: CASSQGNYPSSYNEQFF
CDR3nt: TGCGCCAGCAGCCAGGGGAACTACCCGAGCTCCTACAATGAGCAGTTCTTC

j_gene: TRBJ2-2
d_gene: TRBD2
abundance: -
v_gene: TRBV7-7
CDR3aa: CASSLTSDSRELFF
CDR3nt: TGTGCCAGCAGCTTGACTAGCGATTCGAGGGAGCTGTTTTTT

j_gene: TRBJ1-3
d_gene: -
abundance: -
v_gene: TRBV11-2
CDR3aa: CASSFTRGGLSGNTIYF
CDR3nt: TGTGCCAGCAGCTTCACTCGGGGGGGACTCTCTGGAAACACCATATATTTT

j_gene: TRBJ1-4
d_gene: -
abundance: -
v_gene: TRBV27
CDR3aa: CASSLNSGVNEKLFF
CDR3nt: TGTGCCAGCAGTCTCAACAGCGGAGTAAATGAAAAACTGTTTTTT

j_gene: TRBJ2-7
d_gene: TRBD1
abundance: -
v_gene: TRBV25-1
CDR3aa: CAVSGQAYEQYF
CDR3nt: TGTGCCGTCTCAGGACAGGCCTACGAGCAGTACTTC

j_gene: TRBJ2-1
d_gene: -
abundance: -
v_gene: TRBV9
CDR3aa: CASAGRSPSYNEQFF
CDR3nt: TGTGCCAGCGCCGGCCGGAGCCCCTCCTACAATGAGCAGTTCTTC

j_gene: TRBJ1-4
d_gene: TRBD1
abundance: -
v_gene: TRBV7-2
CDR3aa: CASNQQGQGAEKLFF
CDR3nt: TGTGCCAGCAACCAACAGGGACAGGGCGCGGAAAAACTGTTTTTT

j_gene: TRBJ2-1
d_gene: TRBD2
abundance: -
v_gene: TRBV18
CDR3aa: CASSPGVGGGPYNEQFF
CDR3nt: TGTGCCAGCTCACCAGGGGTTGGCGGGGGGCCGTACAATGAGCAGTTCTTC

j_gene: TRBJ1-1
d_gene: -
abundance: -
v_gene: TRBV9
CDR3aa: CASSVSGRTEAFF
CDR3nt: TGTGCCAGCAGCGTCTCGGGCCGCACTGAAGCTTTCTTT

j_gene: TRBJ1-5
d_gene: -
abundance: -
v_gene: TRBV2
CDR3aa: CASSMTGRNQPQHF
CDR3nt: TGTGCCAGCAGTATGACAGGCCGGAATCAGCCCCAGCATTTT